Following are 20 T cell receptor beta chains from one sample sequenced in a study of T-cell reconstitution after alpha-beta-depleted transplantation in children. It was with unique molecular identifiers that the TCRbeta library was prepared. TCRdb reanalysed the PCR reads using MiXCR and keeps one entry per CDR3 protein. The data hold 90,000 to 130,000 distinct CDR3 sequences, with about a tenth observed a single time. The material was PBMCs from the stem cell graft donor, obtained from the stem cell graft. These receptors all come from a human donor who donated a stem cell graft to a child with acute lymphoblastic leukemia.

This clonotype was seen at least ten times. The genes are TRBV19 and TRBJ1-5; D remains unclear. The CDR3 is 17 residues long. The ends were cut back, 0 bases at V and 3 bases at J, with 15 bases in the middle. Germline CDR1 and CDR2: LNHDA and SQIVND (reference sequence). In DNA form, the CDR3 reads TGTGCCAGTAGTATAGATGGAGGGCAGGTACTCAATCAGCCCCAGCATTTT. Translating it yields CASSIDGGQVLNQPQHF.

This clonotype was observed at least ten times. The chain has TRBV7-9 and TRBJ2-5; D ambiguous. From germline, CDR1 is SEHNR and CDR2 FQNEAQ (reference sequence). This CDR3 spans 15 amino acids. Trimming cost V 5 bases and J 0 bases, with 13 bases left between them. The CDR3 reads CASSQGLVYQETQYF. The DNA for the CDR3 is TGTGCCAGCAGCCAAGGATTAGTTTACCAAGAGACCCAGTACTTC.

This clonotype has a count of ten or more. The CDR3 sequence: CASSLDFTDTQYF. In nucleotides, the CDR3 is TGTGCCAGCAGCTTAGATTTCACAGATACGCAGTATTTT. The chain joins TRBV7-2 to TRBJ2-3; unclear D gene. CDR3 size: 13 residues. V was trimmed by 1 base and J by 2 bases, leaving 4 bases between them. Germline CDR1 and CDR2: SGHTA and FQGNSA. The entire variable domain, with the rest obtained from reference TRBV7-2 and TRBJ2-3, is as follows: GAGVSQSPSNKVTEKGKDVELRCDPISGHTALYWYRQSLGQGLEFLIYFQGNSAPDKSGLPSDRFSAERTGGSVSTLTIQRTQQEDSAVYLCASSLDFTDTQYFGPGTRLTVL.

This clonotype has a count of ten or more. The chain uses TRBV5-1 and TRBJ2-7, with 7 positions matching TRBD1. With 3 bases clipped from V and 2 bases from J, the junction kept 5 bases outside the gene matches. The germline V gene encodes CDR1 SGHRS and CDR2 YFSETQ. This CDR3 comprises 14 residues. The CDR3 region is CASSSRQGPYEQYF. CDR3 sequence (DNA): TGCGCCAGCAGCTCACGACAGGGTCCCTACGAGCAGTACTTC.

The chain combines TRBV5-1 with TRBJ1-1, with D uncertain. CDR3 length: 15 amino acids. Trimming pared 4 bases from V and 2 bases from J, leaving 15 bases between. The germline V gene has CDR1 SGHRS and CDR2 YFSETQ. The CDR3 DNA sequence: TGCGCCAGCAGCCCCGGAGGCCTAATTAACACTGAAGCTTTCTTT. Protein sequence: CASSPGGLINTEAFF.

The rearrangement links TRBV6-2 or TRBV6-3 to TRBJ2-3, with D perhaps TRBD2 (6 bases). The ends were cut back, 4 bases at V and 0 bases at J, with 17 bases in the middle. Germline values: CDR1 MNHEY, CDR2 SVGEGT. CDR3 length: 17 amino acids. The DNA of the CDR3 is TGTGCCAGCAGTTTCGGAGGAGGGAGACCTAGCACAGATACGCAGTATTTT. It specifies CASSFGGGRPSTDTQYF.

This clonotype was picked up many times. The gene calls are TRBV4-2 and TRBJ2-7; 7 nucleotides line up with TRBD2. CDR1 is LGHNA and CDR2 is YNFKEQ in the germline V gene. This CDR3 region has 15 residues. V gave up 4 bases and J gave up 5 bases; unmatched junction bases: 11. CDR3 DNA: TGTGCCAGCAGCCTAAGAGCGGGAAGTTACGACGAGCAGTACTTC. It specifies CASSLRAGSYDEQYF.

This clonotype was counted many times. The chain uses TRBV7-2 and TRBJ1-3; D call uncertain. Germline V gives CDR1 SGHTA, CDR2 FQGNSA. This CDR3 region has 15 residues. V dropped 4 bases and J dropped 0 bases, with 10 bases sitting between them. The chain's CDR3 is CASSYAGSSGNTIYF. CDR3 in DNA: TGTGCCAGCAGCTACGCAGGTAGCTCTGGAAACACCATATATTTT.

This clonotype appeared many times. CDR3 coding DNA: TGTGCCAGCAACTTGGGACTAGCGGGACGGATCACCGGGGAGCTGTTTTTT. Amino acids: CASNLGLAGRITGELFF. This sequence joins TRBV12-3 or TRBV12-4 and TRBJ2-2; 13 bases are a match to TRBD2. V trimming: 7 bases; J trimming: 4 bases; junction bases outside the gene matches: 9. CDR3 length equals 17 residues.

This clonotype appeared many times. The V gene is TRBV12-3 or TRBV12-4, the J gene TRBJ2-2, with 9 bases fitting TRBD2. CDR3 length: 13 residues. The ends lost 7 bases at V and 8 bases at J; junction bases unmatched: 5. The CDR3 spells CASIPGLAGELFF. The CDR3 region has the DNA TGTGCCAGCATCCCGGGACTAGCAGGGGAGCTGTTTTTT.

This clonotype was counted ten times or more. The CDR3: CASSLRVGDRAFF. DNA of the CDR3: TGTGCCAGCAGCTTAAGGGTAGGGGATAGAGCTTTCTTT. V is TRBV13 and J is TRBJ1-1; D is possibly TRBD1 (5 bases). The germline CDR1 and CDR2 sequences are PRHDT and FYEKMQ (reference sequence). This CDR3 has 13 residues. Trimming removed 2 bases at V and 10 bases at J, with 14 bases between.

This clonotype was counted at least ten times. V usage is TRBV20-1 and J usage is TRBJ2-5; D ambiguous. The germline gives CDR1 DFQATT, CDR2 SNEGSKA (reference sequence). V lost 3 bases and J 2 bases, leaving 13 bases between the germline ends. The CDR3 is made up of 14 amino acids. CDR3 in DNA: TGCAGTGCTAGTAGCTCCACAGTACAAGAGACCCAGTACTTC. Protein: CSASSSTVQETQYF.

This clonotype was seen at least ten times. This chain's CDR3 is CASSKGGSSNQPQHF. DNA of the CDR3: TGTGCCAGCAGCAAAGGGGGCTCGAGCAATCAGCCCCAGCATTTT. The rearrangement uses TRBV27 and TRBJ1-5, with 7 bases matching TRBD1. The V gene end was trimmed by 6 bases and the J gene end by 1 base; junction bases not matched to a gene: 6. Germline CDR1 MNHEY, CDR2 SMNVEV (reference sequence). CDR3 length: 15 amino acids.

In this sample, this clonotype turned up many times. The V and J genes are TRBV27 and TRBJ2-1, with D perhaps matching TRBD2 (6 bases). With 5 bases removed from V and 2 bases from J, the gap between germline ends came to 13 bases. The CDR3 sequence is 15 residues long. Germline V gene data show CDR1 as MNHEY and CDR2 as SMNVEV (reference sequence). This CDR3 reads CASSAGGPTYNEQFF. The DNA for the CDR3 is TGTGCCAGCAGTGCCGGAGGGCCCACCTACAATGAGCAGTTCTTC.

This clonotype appeared many times. V gene TRBV2 combines with J gene TRBJ2-5; D uncertain. Trimming took off 4 bases at V and 4 bases at J, with 13 bases between the two ends. This CDR3 has 14 amino acids. In germline, CDR1 is SNHLY, CDR2 FYNNEI. CDR3 residues: CASSALRSGETQYF. CDR3 in DNA: TGTGCCAGCAGTGCTCTCCGGTCCGGAGAGACCCAGTACTTC.

This clonotype was recorded at least ten times. The chain is built from TRBV28 and TRBJ2-7, with D perhaps matching TRBD2 (5 bases). CDR1 and CDR2 (germline): MDHEN, SYDVKM. V gave up 2 bases and J gave up 2 bases, with 19 bases separating them. CDR3 length: 17 residues. Written as DNA, the CDR3 is TGTGCCAGCAGTTTAGTCATGGGCGGGTTTGATACCTACGAGCAGTACTTC. It specifies CASSLVMGGFDTYEQYF. Using reference TRBV28 and TRBJ2-7 for the parts outside the CDR3, the full variable domain is DVKVTQSSRYLVKRTGEKVFLECVQDMDHENMFWYRQDPGLGLRLIYFSYDVKMKEKGDIPEGYSVSREKKERFSLILESASTNQTSMYLCASSLVMGGFDTYEQYFGPGTRLTVT.

This clonotype was counted at least ten times. V usage is TRBV4-1 and J usage is TRBJ1-1; 9 nucleotides align to TRBD1. With 2 bases clipped from V and 5 bases from J, the junction kept 9 bases outside the gene matches. The CDR3 extends over 16 amino acids. Germline CDR1 reads MGHRA; CDR2 reads YSYEKL. The CDR3 sequence: CASSQIWDRDRTEAFF. The CDR3 region has the DNA TGCGCCAGCAGCCAAATATGGGACAGGGATCGGACTGAAGCTTTCTTT.

Notes on this clonotype: A clone one base away is much larger, so this may be a read error. V usage is TRBV20-1 and J usage is TRBJ2-7, with a possible D match to TRBD2 (6 bases). The length of the CDR3 is 12 residues. In germline, CDR1 is DFQATT, CDR2 SNEGSKA (reference sequence). The DNA of the CDR3 is TGCAGTGCTGGAGAGCCTGGGAGGGAGCAGTACTTC. It codes for CSAGEPGREQYF.

The rearrangement joins TRBV28 to TRBJ2-7; D possibly corresponds to TRBD2 (5 bases). Deletions cut 6 bases from V and 0 bases from J, with 12 bases between. CDR3 length: 14 residues. Germline V CDR1 and CDR2: MDHEN, SYDVKM. CDR3 sequence: CASSQAVSSYEQYF. CDR3 in DNA: TGTGCCAGCAGCCAAGCGGTGAGCTCCTACGAGCAGTACTTC.

This chain uses TRBV5-6 with TRBJ2-5, with TRBD1 identical over 10 bases. CDR3 size: 15 residues. Looked up from germline, CDR1 is SGHDT and CDR2 is YYEEEE. V was pared by 3 bases and J by 5 bases, with 7 bases of the junction left unmatched. The CDR3 region is CASSSKLGQGETQYF. DNA of the CDR3: TGTGCCAGCAGCTCCAAATTGGGACAGGGGGAGACCCAGTACTTC. Supplemented by reference TRBV5-6 and TRBJ2-5, the full variable domain reads DAGVTQSPTHLIKTRGQQVTLRCSPKSGHDTVSWYQQALGQGPQFIFQYYEEEERQRGNFPDRFSGHQFPNYSSELNVNALLLGDSALYLCASSSKLGQGETQYFGPGTRLLVL.